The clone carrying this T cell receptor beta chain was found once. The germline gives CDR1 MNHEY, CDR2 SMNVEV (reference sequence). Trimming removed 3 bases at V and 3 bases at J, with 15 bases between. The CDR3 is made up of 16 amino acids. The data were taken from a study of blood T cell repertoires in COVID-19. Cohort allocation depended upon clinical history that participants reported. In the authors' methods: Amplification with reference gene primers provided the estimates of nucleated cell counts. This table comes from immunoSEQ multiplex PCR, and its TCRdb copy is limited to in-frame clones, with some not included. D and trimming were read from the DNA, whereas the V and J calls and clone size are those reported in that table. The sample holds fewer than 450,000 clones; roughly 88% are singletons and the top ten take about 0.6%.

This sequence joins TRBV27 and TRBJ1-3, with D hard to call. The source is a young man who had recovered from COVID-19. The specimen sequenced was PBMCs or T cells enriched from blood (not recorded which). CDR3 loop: CASSFVIQHSGNTIYF. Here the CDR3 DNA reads TGTGCCAGCAGTTTCGTTATTCAACACAGTGGAAACACCATATATTTT.